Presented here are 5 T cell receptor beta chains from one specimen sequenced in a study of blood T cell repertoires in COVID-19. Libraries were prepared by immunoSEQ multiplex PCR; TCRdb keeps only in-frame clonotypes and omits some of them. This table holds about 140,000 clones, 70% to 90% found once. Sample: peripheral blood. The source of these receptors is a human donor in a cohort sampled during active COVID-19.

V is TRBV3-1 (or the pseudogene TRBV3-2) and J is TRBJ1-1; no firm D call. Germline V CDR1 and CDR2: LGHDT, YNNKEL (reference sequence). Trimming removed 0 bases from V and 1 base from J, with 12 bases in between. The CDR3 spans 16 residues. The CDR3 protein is CASSQERTSRNTEAFF. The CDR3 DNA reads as TGTGCCAGCAGCCAAGAGAGGACTTCAAGGAACACTGAAGCTTTCTTT.

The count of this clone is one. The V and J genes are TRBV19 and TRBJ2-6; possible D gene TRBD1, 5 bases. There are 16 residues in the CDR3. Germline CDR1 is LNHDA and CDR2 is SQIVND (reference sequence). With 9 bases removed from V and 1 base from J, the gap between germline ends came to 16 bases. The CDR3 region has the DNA TGTGCCAGCAGGCAGGGCCGGCAGTCTGGGGCCAACGTCCTGACTTTC. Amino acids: CASRQGRQSGANVLTF. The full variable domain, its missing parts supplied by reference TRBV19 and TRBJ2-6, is DGGITQSPKYLFRKEGQNVTLSCEQNLNHDAMYWYRQDPGQGLRLIYYSQIVNDFQKGDIAEGYSVSREKKESFPLTVTSAQKNPTAFYLCASRQGRQSGANVLTFGAGSRLTVL.

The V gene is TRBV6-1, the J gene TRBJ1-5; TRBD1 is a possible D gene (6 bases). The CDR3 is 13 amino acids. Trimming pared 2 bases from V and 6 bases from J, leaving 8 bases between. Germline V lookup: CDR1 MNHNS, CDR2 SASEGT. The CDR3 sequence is CASSEMGAQPQHF. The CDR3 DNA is TGTGCCAGCAGTGAAATGGGGGCTCAGCCCCAGCATTTT.

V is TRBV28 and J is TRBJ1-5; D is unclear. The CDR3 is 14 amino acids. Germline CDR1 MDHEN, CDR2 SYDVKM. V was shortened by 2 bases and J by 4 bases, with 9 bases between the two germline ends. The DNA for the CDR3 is TGTGCCAGCAGTTTAACGCAGGCTAATCAGCCCCAGCATTTT. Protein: CASSLTQANQPQHF.

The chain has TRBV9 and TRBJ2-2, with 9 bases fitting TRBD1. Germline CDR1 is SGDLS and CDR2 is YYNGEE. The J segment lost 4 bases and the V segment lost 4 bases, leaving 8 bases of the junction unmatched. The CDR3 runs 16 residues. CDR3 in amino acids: CASSSVQGAFTGELFF. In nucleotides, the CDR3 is TGTGCCAGCAGCTCGGTACAGGGGGCGTTCACCGGGGAGCTGTTTTTT.